This TCR beta chain was obtained from a study of identical twins (TCRdb year 2016). Background for the entire study: The study deep-sequenced TCR alpha and beta repertoires from monozygotic twins, unrelated adults of various ages and cord blood to test whether fetal clonotypes persist. To rule out contamination, the twin experiments were replicated at different times with different library preparation protocols. What the authors observed across the whole study: In monozygotic twins, out-of-frame TCR alpha sharing was systematically underestimated by recombination models, although the models agreed with sharing between unrelated individuals. Compared with coincidental sharing between unrelated individuals, out-of-frame TCR alpha sequences shared between twins showed an excess of sequences with low generation probability. Zero-insertion analyses could be partly confounded by invariant T cells such as MAIT and iNKT, although diverse VJ usage argued against such confounding for most clonotypes. Abundant cord blood beta clonotypes carried fewer insertions; young adult naive repertoires showed a weaker similar trend, while memory repertoires showed none. Excess twin sharing in beta out-of-frame sequences was weaker because fewer shared sequences lowered the signal-to-noise ratio. Conclusions relied on cross-sectional statistical analysis, since the same donors could not be followed over many years.

This clonotype has more than one count but fewer than ten. Its antigen target is currently unknown. Per-base qualities were not stored, and no clone one base away is much larger. All donors were healthy Caucasians. The twin cohort consisted of three pairs of female monozygotic twins, all aged about 18 to 29 years. Peripheral blood mononuclear cells were used as the source from which RNA for TCR libraries was isolated. From the cysteine up to the phenylalanine, the CDR3 has a length of 16 residues. Only the CDR3 portion is preserved as DNA: 48 bases, with reading frame beginning at the first base. V trim: 3 bases; J trim: 4 bases; unmatched bases: 10. As encoded in the germline V gene (reference sequence), CDR1 is LNHNV while CDR2 is YYDKDF. The receptor library was made with 5' RACE. The instrument was an Illumina HiSeq 2000. Template switching introduced a universal primer binding site; the final cDNA contained a unique molecular identifier, enabling accurate counting of TCR cDNA molecules. First-strand cDNA for TCR alpha and beta chains was synthesized from specific primers in the conserved constant-segment region. To control for contamination, every cDNA library carried two barcodes: a SMART-Mk sample barcode plus Illumina barcodes. Two successive PCR steps introduced TruSeq adapter sequences along with Illumina sample barcodes. The TCR alpha and beta cDNA libraries were sequenced on the Illumina HiSeq platform using custom primers. The source study handled its data this way. Raw reads were processed with MiGEC to extract unique molecular identifiers, and MiXCR was used to determine CDR3 positions. Recombination models were inferred per individual with the repgenHMM and IGoR tools using an EM algorithm. The tcR package in R was used for shared clonotype analysis, with sharing normalized by the product of cloneset sizes. To study raw recombination without the effects of thymic and clonal selection, out-of-frame nonproductive sequences were analyzed. TCRdb trimmed the raw reads at Q25, called clones with MiXCR and kept productive beta chains. CDR3 protein duplicates are merged, each entry listing the most common genes and DNA. None of the V and J calls come from the authors' own analysis; TCRdb made them. The sample table lists about 690,000 distinct CDR3 sequences, around 20% of them with a count of one. The ten top clones hold 4.3% of the sample.

This sample also belongs to another study, concerning T cells expressing NK-cell markers. Per that second paper: Three sorted T-cell subsets (CD3+CD56+NKG2C+, CD3+CD56+NKG2C- and CD3+CD56-NKG2C+) from 8 or 9 donors had their TCR beta-chain repertoires profiled. Seven of the eight sequenced donors were HCMV-seropositive and one was HCMV-seronegative. In several experiments an anti-gammadeltaTCR antibody was added to restrict sorting to alphabetaTCR-expressing T cells. In several donors, the dominant CD3+CD56+NKG2C+ clonotypes were found to rank among the top 10 CD8+ clonotypes and to make up roughly 1.0-7.5% of CD8+ T cells. Those dominant clonotypes were again the most abundant among CD3+CD56-NKG2C+ cells in several donors, at about 25-60.1%. Whether the expanded NKG2C-expressing T cell clones were specific for HCMV antigens remained unclear. The study sequenced eight donors, all healthy volunteers chosen at random: three men and five women. HCMV-specific IgG was detected in serum with a commercial ELISA kit to determine HCMV serostatus. Bulk peripheral blood T-cell repertoires were additionally sequenced from unsorted PBMC for a handful of donors. MIGEC was used to demultiplex reads and group the reads by UMI, and MiTCR was used to assemble and quantify clonotypes. To exclude erroneous sequences, only TCR cDNA sequences supported by at least two reads were retained. The tcR package was used for downstream repertoire analysis, and clonotypes were matched across fractions by CDR3 nucleotide sequence plus V segment. Antigen specificity was annotated against VDJdb with VDJmatch, allowing one amino acid substitution in CDR3.

This receptor was taken from a woman in her late teens or twenties in good health. Sequenced: PBMCs. The rearranged segments are TRBV15 and TRBJ2-3; 7 central nucleotides agree with TRBD2. CDR3 loop: CATSRGDILAADTQYF. The nucleotides read TGTGCCACCAGCAGGGGGGATATCCTAGCGGCAGATACGCAGTATTTT.